This TCR beta chain was observed in a study of T-cell memory formation after mild COVID-19. TCRdb processed the 5' RACE reads anew with MiXCR; each CDR3 protein has one entry. The sample lists about 82,000 distinct CDR3 sequences, about 13% seen once, with roughly a quarter in the top ten. From germline, CDR1 is SGHVS and CDR2 FQNEAQ. This CDR3 is built from 14 residues. The V end was cut by 4 bases, the J end by 9 bases, with 19 bases between. The chain has TRBV7-8 and TRBJ2-7; perhaps TRBD2 as D (6 bases). Sample: PBMCs or a T cell subset sorted from them (not recorded which). This receptor was taken from an adult woman who had mild COVID-19 (a few samples of this study predate the infection). Cell type and time point are not known. CDR3 region: CASSSSWDFKGQYF. CDR3 DNA: TGTGCCAGCAGCTCATCGTGGGACTTTAAGGGGCAGTACTTC.